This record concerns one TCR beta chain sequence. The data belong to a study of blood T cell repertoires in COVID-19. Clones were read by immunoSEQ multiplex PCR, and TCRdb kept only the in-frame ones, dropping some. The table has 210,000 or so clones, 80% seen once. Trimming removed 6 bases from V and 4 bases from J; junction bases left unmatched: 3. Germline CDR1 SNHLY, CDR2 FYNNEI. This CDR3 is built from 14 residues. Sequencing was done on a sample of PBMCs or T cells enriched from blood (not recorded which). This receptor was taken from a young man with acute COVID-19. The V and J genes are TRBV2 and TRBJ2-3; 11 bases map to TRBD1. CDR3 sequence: CASSGQGASDTQYF. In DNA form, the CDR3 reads TGTGCCAGCAGCGGACAGGGGGCTTCAGATACGCAGTATTTT.